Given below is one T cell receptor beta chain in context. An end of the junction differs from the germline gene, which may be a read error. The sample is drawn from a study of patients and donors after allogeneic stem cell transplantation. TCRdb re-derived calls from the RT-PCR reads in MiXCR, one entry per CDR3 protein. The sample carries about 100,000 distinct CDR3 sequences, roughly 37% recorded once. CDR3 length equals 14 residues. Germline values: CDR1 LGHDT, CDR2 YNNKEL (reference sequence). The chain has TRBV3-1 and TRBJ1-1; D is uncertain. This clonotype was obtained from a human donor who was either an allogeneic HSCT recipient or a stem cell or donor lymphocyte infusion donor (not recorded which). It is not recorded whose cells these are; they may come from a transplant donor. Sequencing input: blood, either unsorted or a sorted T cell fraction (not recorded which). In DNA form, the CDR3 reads TGTGCCAGCAGCCCCATCCGGGGTAACACTGAATCTTTCTTT. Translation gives CASSPIRGNTESFF.